These 5 T cell receptor beta chains were sequenced from one sample in a study of early T cells in non-severe SARS-CoV-2 infection. TCRdb ran MiXCR on the 5' RACE reads and lists one entry per CDR3 protein. The sample holds around 20,000 distinct CDR3 sequences, under 4.5% seen once. The material sequenced was whole blood. These receptors all come from an adult who was a healthcare worker with PCR-confirmed SARS-CoV-2 infection or an uninfected control (not recorded which).

By frequency in the sample, this clonotype is medium-sized. This chain joins TRBV29-1 and TRBJ1-2; TRBD1 is a possible D gene (5 bases). Germline V CDR1 and CDR2: SQVTM, ANQGSEA. Trimming pared 0 bases from V and 7 bases from J, leaving 12 bases between. This CDR3 spans 13 amino acids. CDR3 DNA sequence: TGCAGCGTTGAAGATCCAGGGAGGAGTGGCTACACCTTC. This encodes CSVEDPGRSGYTF.

A few counts support this clonotype. The chain has TRBV10-1 and TRBJ1-1; D ambiguous. V gave up 0 bases and J gave up 5 bases, with 7 bases separating them. The CDR3 covers 13 residues. Germline CDR1 reads WNHNN; CDR2 reads SYGVQD (reference sequence). The CDR3 DNA is TGCGCCAGCAGTGAGTCCCCTTATACTGAAGCTTTCTTT. Translating gives CASSESPYTEAFF.

This clonotype was seen repeatedly, ten times or more. V gene TRBV18 combines with J gene TRBJ1-2; tentative D call: TRBD1 (5 bases). This CDR3 comprises 13 residues. Germline V gene sequence: CDR1 KGHSH, CDR2 LQKENI. Trimming took off 6 bases at V and 3 bases at J, with 11 bases between the two ends. This CDR3 reads CASSTGQDYGYTF. CDR3 in DNA: TGTGCCAGCTCTACAGGACAAGACTATGGCTACACCTTC.

This clonotype was seen ten or more times. V usage is TRBV12-5 and J usage is TRBJ2-5, with a possible D match to TRBD2 (5 bases). Germline lookup yields CDR1 LGHNT and CDR2 FRNRAP. The CDR3 length is 13 residues. The V end was cut by 5 bases, the J end by 2 bases, with 9 bases between. The CDR3 DNA follows: TGTGCTAGTGGTCCTTCGGGACAAGAGACCCAGTACTTC. It translates to CASGPSGQETQYF.

V is TRBV14 and J is TRBJ2-1; 7 bases fit TRBD1. The CDR3 covers 18 residues. The germline V gene encodes CDR1 SGHDN and CDR2 FVKESK. Unmatched junction bases numbered 17, after V lost 3 bases and J lost 6 bases. CDR3 in amino acids: CASSQSGRGFSSGNEQFF. CDR3 bases: TGTGCCAGCAGCCAGTCGGGCAGGGGGTTTAGTTCCGGCAATGAGCAGTTCTTC.